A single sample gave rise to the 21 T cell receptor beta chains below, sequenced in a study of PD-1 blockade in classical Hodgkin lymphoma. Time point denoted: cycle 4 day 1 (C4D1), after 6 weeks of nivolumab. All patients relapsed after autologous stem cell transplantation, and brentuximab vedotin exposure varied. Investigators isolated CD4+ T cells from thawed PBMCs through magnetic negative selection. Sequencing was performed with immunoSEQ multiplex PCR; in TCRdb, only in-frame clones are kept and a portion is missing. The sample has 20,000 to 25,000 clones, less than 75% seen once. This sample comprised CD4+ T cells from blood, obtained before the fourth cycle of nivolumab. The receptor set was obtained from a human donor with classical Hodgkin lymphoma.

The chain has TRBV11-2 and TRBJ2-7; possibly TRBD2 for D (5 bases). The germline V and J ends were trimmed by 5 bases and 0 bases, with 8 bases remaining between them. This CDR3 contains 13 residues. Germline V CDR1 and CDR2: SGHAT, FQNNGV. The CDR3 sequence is CASSIGGSYEQYF. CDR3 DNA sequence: TGTGCCAGCAGCATAGGAGGCTCCTACGAGCAGTACTTC.

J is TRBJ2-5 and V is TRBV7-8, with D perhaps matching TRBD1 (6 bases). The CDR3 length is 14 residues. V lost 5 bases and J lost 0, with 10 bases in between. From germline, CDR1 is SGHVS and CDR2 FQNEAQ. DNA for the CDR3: TGTGCCAGCAGCCACGGACAGTACCAAGAGACCCAGTACTTC. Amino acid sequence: CASSHGQYQETQYF. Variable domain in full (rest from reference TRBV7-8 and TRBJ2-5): GAGVSQSPRYKVAKRGQDVALRCDPISGHVSLFWYQQALGQGPEFLTYFQNEAQLDKSGLPSDRFFAERPEGSVSTLKIQRTQQEDSAVYLCASSHGQYQETQYFGPGTRLLVL.

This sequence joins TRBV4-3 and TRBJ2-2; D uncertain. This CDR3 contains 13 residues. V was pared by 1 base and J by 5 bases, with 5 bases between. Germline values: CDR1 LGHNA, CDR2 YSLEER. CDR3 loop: CASSQVWTGELFF. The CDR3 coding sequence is TGCGCCAGCAGCCAAGTTTGGACCGGGGAGCTGTTTTTT.

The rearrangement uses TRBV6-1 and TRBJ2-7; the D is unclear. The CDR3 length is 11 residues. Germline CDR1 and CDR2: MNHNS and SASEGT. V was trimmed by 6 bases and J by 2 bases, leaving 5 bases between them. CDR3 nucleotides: TGTGCCAGCAGGGGTACCTACGAGCAGTACTTC. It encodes CASRGTYEQYF.

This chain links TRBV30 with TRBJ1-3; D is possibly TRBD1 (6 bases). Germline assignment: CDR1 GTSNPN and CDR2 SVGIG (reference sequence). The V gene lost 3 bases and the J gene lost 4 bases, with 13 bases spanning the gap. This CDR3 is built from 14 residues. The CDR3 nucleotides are TGTGCCTGGAGCCCAGGGGCCGAAGGAAACACCATATATTTT. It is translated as CAWSPGAEGNTIYF.

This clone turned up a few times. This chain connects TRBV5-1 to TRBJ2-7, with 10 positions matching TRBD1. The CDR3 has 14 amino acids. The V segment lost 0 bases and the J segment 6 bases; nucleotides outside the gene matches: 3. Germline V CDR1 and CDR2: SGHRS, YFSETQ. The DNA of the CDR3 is TGCGCCAGCAGCTTGGTGGGACAGGGGATCGAGCAGTACTTC. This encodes CASSLVGQGIEQYF.

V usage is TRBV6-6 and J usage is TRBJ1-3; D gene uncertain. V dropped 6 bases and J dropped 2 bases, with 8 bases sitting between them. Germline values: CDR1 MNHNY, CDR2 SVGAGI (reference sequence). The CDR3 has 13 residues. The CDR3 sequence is CASRGMAGNTIYF. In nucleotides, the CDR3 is TGTGCCAGCAGGGGGATGGCTGGAAACACCATATATTTT.

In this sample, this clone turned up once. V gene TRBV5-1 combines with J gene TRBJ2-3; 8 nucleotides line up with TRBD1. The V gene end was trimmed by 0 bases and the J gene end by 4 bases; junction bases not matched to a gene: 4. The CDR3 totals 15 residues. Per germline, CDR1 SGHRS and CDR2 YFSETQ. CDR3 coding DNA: TGCGCCAGCAGCTTGGCAGGGGGCGATGCAGATACGCAGTATTTT. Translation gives CASSLAGGDADTQYF.

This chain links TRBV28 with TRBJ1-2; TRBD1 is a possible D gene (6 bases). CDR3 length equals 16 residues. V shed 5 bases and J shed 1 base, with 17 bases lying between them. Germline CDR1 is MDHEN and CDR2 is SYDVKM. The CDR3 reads CASSTFTGTLNYGYTF. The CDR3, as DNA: TGTGCCAGCAGTACCTTCACCGGGACACTTAACTATGGCTACACCTTC.

CDR3 region: CASSEGGLAGSDTQYF. CDR3 coding DNA: TGTGCCAGCAGTGAAGGGGGGCTAGCGGGGTCAGATACGCAGTATTTT. The rearrangement uses TRBV2 and TRBJ2-3, with 9 positions matching TRBD2. The CDR3 has 16 amino acids. Germline lookup yields CDR1 SNHLY and CDR2 FYNNEI. The V gene end was trimmed by 1 base and the J gene end by 4 bases; junction bases not matched to a gene: 6.

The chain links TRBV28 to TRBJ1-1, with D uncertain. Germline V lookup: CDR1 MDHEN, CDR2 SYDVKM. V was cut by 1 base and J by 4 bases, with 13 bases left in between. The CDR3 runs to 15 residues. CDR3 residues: CASSLSARVSTEAFF. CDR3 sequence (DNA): TGTGCCAGCAGTTTATCGGCGAGGGTGAGCACTGAAGCTTTCTTT.

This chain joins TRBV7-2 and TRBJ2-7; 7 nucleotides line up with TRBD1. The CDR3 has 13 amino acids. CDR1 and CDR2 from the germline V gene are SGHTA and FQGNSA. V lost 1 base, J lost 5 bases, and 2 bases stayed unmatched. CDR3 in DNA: TGTGCCAGCAGCTTAGACAGGGGAGACGAGCAGTACTTC. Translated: CASSLDRGDEQYF. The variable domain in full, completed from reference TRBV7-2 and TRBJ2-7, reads GAGVSQSPSNKVTEKGKDVELRCDPISGHTALYWYRQSLGQGLEFLIYFQGNSAPDKSGLPSDRFSAERTGGSVSTLTIQRTQQEDSAVYLCASSLDRGDEQYFGPGTRLTVT.

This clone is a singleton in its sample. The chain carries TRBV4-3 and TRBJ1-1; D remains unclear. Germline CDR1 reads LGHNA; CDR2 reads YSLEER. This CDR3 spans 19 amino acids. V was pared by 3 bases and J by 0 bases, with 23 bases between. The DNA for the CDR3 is TGCGCCAGCAGCCATTATCTTCTCGGGAGTCAGGTTATGAACACTGAAGCTTTCTTT. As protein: CASSHYLLGSQVMNTEAFF.

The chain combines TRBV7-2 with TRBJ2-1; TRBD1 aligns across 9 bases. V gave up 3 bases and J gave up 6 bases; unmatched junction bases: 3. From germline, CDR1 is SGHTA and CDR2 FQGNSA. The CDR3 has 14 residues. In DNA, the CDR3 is TGTGCCAGCAGCTTCCGGGACAGGGCCAATGAGCAGTTCTTC. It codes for CASSFRDRANEQFF.

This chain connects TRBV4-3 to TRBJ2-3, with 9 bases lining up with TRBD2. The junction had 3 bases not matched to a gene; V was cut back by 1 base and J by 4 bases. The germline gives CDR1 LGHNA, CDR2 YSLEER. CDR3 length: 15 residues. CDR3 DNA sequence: TGCGCCAGCAGCCAAGCTATAGCGGGGGCAGATACGCAGTATTTT. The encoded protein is CASSQAIAGADTQYF.

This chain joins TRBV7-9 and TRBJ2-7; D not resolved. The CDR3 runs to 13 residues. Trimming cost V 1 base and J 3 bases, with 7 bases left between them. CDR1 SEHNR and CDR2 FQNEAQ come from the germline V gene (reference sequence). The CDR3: CASSLGPRYEQYF. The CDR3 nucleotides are TGTGCCAGCAGCTTAGGTCCTCGCTACGAGCAGTACTTC.

The CDR3 loop reads CASSLRTVGDIQYF. For the CDR3, the DNA is TGTGCCAGCAGCTTAAGGACAGTGGGGGACATTCAGTACTTC. V and J are TRBV13 and TRBJ2-4; D may be TRBD1 (6 bases). Between the trimmed V and J ends, which lost 2 bases and 8 bases, there was a span of 13 bases. CDR3 length: 14 residues. Germline CDR1 is PRHDT and CDR2 is FYEKMQ (reference sequence).

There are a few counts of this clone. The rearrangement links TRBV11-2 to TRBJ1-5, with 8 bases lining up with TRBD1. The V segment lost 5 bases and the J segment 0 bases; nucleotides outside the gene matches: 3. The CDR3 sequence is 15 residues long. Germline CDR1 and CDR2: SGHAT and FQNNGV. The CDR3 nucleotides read TGTGCCAGCAGCCCGACAGGGGATAGCAATCAGCCCCAGCATTTT. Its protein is CASSPTGDSNQPQHF.

The CDR3 loop is CASSLVRSNTEAFF. Written as DNA, the CDR3 is TGTGCCAGCAGCTTAGTGCGTTCGAACACTGAAGCTTTCTTT. The J gene is TRBJ1-1, the V gene TRBV11-2, with no clear D. Germline V CDR1 and CDR2: SGHAT, FQNNGV. CDR3 length equals 14 residues. Between the trimmed V and J ends, which lost 1 base and 1 base, there was a span of 7 bases. Together with reference TRBV11-2 and TRBJ1-1, the CDR3 gives the full variable domain: EAGVAQSPRYKIIEKRQSVAFWCNPISGHATLYWYQQILGQGPKLLIQFQNNGVVDDSQLPKDRFSAERLKGVDSTLKIQPAKLEDSAVYLCASSLVRSNTEAFFGQGTRLTVV.

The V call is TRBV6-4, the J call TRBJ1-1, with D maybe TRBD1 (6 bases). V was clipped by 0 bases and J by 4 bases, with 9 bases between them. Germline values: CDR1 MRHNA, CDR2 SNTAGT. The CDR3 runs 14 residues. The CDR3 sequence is CASSDSRGGTEAFF. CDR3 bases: TGTGCCAGCAGTGACTCGAGAGGGGGCACTGAAGCTTTCTTT.

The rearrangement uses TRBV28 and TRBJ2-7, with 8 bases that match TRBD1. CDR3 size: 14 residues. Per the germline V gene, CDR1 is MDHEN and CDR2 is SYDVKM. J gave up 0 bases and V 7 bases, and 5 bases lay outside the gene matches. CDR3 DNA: TGTGCCAGCAAGGACAGGGTCTCCTCCTACGAGCAGTACTTC. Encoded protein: CASKDRVSSYEQYF.